This TCR beta chain was sequenced in a study of a mutant IDH1 vaccine in newly diagnosed glioma. Study in general: Patients underwent eight vaccinations, which took place in weeks 1, 3, 5, 7, 11, 15, 19 and 23. General study findings and limits: Vaccine-induced immune responses were detected in approximately 93% of patients.

Time point given: week 5, during vaccination. The study gave 300 ug of mutant IDH1 20-mer peptide per vaccine dose, with topical imiquimod. Trimming shortened V by 5 bases and J by 2 bases, and 16 bases separated the two germline ends. The CDR3 sequence is 16 residues long. Germline values: CDR1 SGHKS, CDR2 YYEKEE (reference sequence). As regards this clone: The antigen is undetermined.

Using immunoSEQ multiplex PCR, the repertoire was profiled, and TCRdb retains in-frame clones only, with some absent. This table holds under 95,000 clones, 90% to 95% found once. J is TRBJ2-2 and V is TRBV5-5; D remains ambiguous. This receptor was identified in a woman between 50 and 59 years old with glioma. Sequencing was performed on PBMCs, taken from a glioma patient whose treatment included an IDH1 peptide vaccine. CDR3 in amino acids: CASSFPGSRNTGELFF. The CDR3 DNA sequence: TGTGCCAGCAGTTTCCCCGGGTCGAGAAACACCGGGGAGCTGTTTTTT.